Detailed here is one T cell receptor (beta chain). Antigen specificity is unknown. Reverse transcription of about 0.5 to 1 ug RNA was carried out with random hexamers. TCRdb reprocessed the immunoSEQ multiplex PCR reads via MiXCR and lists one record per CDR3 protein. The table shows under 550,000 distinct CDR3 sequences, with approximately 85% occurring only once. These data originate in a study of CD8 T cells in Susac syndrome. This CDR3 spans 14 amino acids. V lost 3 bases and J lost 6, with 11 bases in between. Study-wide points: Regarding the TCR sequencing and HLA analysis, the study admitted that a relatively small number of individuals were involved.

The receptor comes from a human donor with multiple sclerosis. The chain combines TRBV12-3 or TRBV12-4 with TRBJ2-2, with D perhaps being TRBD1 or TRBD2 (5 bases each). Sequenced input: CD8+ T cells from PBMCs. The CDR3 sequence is CASSLIGASGELFF. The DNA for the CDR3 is TGTGCCAGCAGTTTGATCGGGGCATCCGGGGAGCTGTTTTTT.